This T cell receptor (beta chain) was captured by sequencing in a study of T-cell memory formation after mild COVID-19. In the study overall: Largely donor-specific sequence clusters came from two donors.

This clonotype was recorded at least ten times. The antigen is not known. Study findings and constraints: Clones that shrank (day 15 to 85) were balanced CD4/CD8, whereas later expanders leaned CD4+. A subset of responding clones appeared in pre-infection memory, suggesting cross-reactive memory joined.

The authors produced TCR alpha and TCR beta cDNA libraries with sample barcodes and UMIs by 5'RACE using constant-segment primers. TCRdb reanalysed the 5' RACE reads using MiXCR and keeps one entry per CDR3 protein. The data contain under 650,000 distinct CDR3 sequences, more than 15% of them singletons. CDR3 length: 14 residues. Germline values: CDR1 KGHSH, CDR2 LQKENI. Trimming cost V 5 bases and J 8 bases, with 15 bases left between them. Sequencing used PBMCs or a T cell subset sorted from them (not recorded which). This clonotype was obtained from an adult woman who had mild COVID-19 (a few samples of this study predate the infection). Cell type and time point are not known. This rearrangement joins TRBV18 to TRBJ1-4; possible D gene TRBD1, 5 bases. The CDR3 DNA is TGTGCCAGCTCATATGGAGCGGGGCGGGAAAAACTGTTTTTT. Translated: CASSYGAGREKLFF.